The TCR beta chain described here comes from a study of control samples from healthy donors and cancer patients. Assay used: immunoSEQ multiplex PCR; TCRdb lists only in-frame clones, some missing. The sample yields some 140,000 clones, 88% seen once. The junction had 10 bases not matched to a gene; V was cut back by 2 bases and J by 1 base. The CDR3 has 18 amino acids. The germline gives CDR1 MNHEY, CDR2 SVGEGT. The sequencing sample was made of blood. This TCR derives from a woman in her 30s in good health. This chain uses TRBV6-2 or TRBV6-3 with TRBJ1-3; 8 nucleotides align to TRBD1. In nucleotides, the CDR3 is TGTGCCAGCAGTTACAAGCAGGGGGCTCCTACATCTGGAAACACCATATATTTT. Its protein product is CASSYKQGAPTSGNTIYF.